This T cell receptor beta chain was retrieved from a study of blood T cell repertoires in COVID-19. Study context: Donors in the United States, Italy and Spain gave samples during acute or convalescent COVID-19. Sample material is recorded as cDNA or gDNA derived from T cells, B-cell-depleted T cells, or PBMCs.

Original data processing: Quantification of nucleated cells was approximated via reference gene primer amplification. Sequenced by immunoSEQ multiplex PCR; TCRdb stores in-frame clones only, minus some. That table furnishes V, J and clone size, whereas the DNA furnished D and trimming. The sample has some 190,000 clones, around 79% seen once. The sequence was collected from a woman aged 50 to 65 with acute or convalescent COVID-19. Sequences were obtained from peripheral blood.

CDR3 sequence reads: CASATQGMANYGYTF. In DNA, the CDR3 is TGTGCCAGCGCGACACAGGGGATGGCGAACTATGGCTACACCTTC. J is TRBJ1-2 and V is TRBV6-5, with 7 bases matching TRBD1. In germline, CDR1 is MNHEY, CDR2 SVGAGI. The CDR3 runs to 15 residues. The V gene end was trimmed by 8 bases and the J gene end by 2 bases; junction bases not matched to a gene: 11.